This T cell receptor (beta chain) originates from a study of T cells in Graves' hyperthyroidism and ophthalmopathy. Findings and caveats of the study: By a 13 V-J model, ophthalmopathy was set apart from stable hyperthyroidism. Blood also showed most of the thyroid clonotypes that were expanded above 0.001. Ophthalmopathy, as predicted by the model, came a median roughly 6.5 months after the prediction.

With regard to this clonotype: What it recognizes is unknown.

The germline CDR1 and CDR2 sequences are MGHDK and SYGVNS. Losses at the gene ends were 3 bases for V and 4 bases for J; bases not matched to a gene: 11. CDR3 size: 17 residues. Fresh 10 ml peripheral blood yielded PBMCs. RNA transcripts gave rise to amplified TCR beta CDR3 regions. First-round RT-PCR targeting the TCR CDR3 was performed with the HTBI primer set. TCRdb re-analysed the multiplex PCR reads in MiXCR, keeping a single row per CDR3 protein. The sample shows 550,000 to 600,000 distinct CDR3 sequences, more than 13% of them seen only once. The TCR sequence derives from a woman aged 18-29 years with Graves' ophthalmopathy. Sequenced: blood. The chain uses TRBV25-1 and TRBJ1-4; 7 bases line up with TRBD1. CDR3 in amino acids: CASSEDLGDRHNEKLFF. CDR3 sequence (DNA): TGTGCCAGCAGTGAGGACCTGGGGGACAGACATAATGAAAAACTGTTTTTT.